This TCR beta chain was sequenced during a study of glioma-infiltrating T cells after dendritic cell vaccination. CDR3 size: 13 residues. CDR1 and CDR2 from the germline V gene are MNHEY and SMNVEV (reference sequence). V lost 3 bases to trimming and J lost 1 base, with 7 bases between them. Described time point: after dendritic cell vaccination, including at tumor progression/relapse. Sequencing was performed with immunoSEQ multiplex PCR; in TCRdb, only in-frame clones are kept and a portion is missing. The profile shows 65,000 or so clones, approximately 86% of them singletons. The chain carries TRBV27 and TRBJ2-7; no clear D. The sequence derives from a human donor with glioblastoma. The sequences come from blood, collected after dendritic cell vaccination. CDR3 sequence (DNA): TGTGCCAGCAGTTTTGGCAGATCCTACGAGCAGTACTTC. It is translated as CASSFGRSYEQYF.